The clone carrying this T cell receptor beta chain was counted a few times. As yet, its antigen is unknown. The data are from a study of T-cell memory formation after mild COVID-19. Germline V lookup: CDR1 LGHNA, CDR2 YSLEER. The V gene end was trimmed by 5 bases and the J gene end by 5 bases; junction bases not matched to a gene: 14. The CDR3 runs to 16 residues. MiXCR was run by TCRdb on the 5' RACE reads, yielding one entry per CDR3 protein. The sample holds hundreds of thousands of distinct CDR3 sequences, approximately 15% seen once. Study-wide results and limits: Contracting clones from day 15 to 85 had balanced CD4/CD8; later expanders favoured CD4+.

The chain uses TRBV4-3 and TRBJ2-5, with TRBD1 matching 7 bases. This clonotype was obtained from a man between 18 and 29 years old who had mild COVID-19 (a few samples of this study predate the infection). Cell type and time point are not known. Specimen: PBMCs or a T cell subset sorted from them (not recorded which). CDR3 coding DNA: TGCGCCAGCAGCAACGACTGGACAGGCTCAGGGGAGACCCAGTACTTC. Translation: CASSNDWTGSGETQYF.